A single sample is the source of the 27 T cell receptor beta chains below, sequenced in a study of shared clonotypes between healthy human individuals (dated by TCRdb to the early 2020s). Libraries came from the immunoSEQ multiplex PCR assay. Not all clones reach the TCRdb copy of this immuneACCESS table, which keeps in-frame sequences only. Checked studies attribute under half of the gap to unresolved V genes and leave the rest unexplained. Across this sample there are approximately 1,000,000 clones, with approximately 80% seen only once. In total, the top ten clones hold more than 0.85% of the sample. The sample comprised memory CD4+ T cells from PBMCs. The cell subset or site label for this specimen denotes: CD45RA-negative fraction. The receptors here all came from a man aged 18 to 30 in good health. Some clones in this sample may be carry-over from other donors' samples.

This chain joins TRBV10-3 and TRBJ2-5, with 7 bases identical to TRBD2. The assigned J gene may be wrong: the sequence end matches TRBJ2-7 better. Germline CDR1 reads ENHRY; CDR2 reads SYGVKD. This CDR3 is 16 amino acids long. Here the CDR3 reads CAISESSYGGSSEQYF. The CDR3 nucleotides are TGTGCCATCAGTGAGTCGAGTTATGGCGGGAGTTCCGAGCAGTACTTC.

V is TRBV7-2 and J is TRBJ2-1; D unresolved. The germline gives CDR1 SGHTA, CDR2 FQGNSA. V lost 0 bases and J 6 bases, leaving 9 bases between the germline ends. The CDR3 has 14 amino acids. CDR3 DNA sequence: TGTGCCAGCAGCTTAGCGGGAAGACGCAATGAGCAGTTCTTC. Translating gives CASSLAGRRNEQFF.

J is TRBJ2-7 and V is TRBV28, with TRBD1 as a possible D gene (7 bases). Germline V lookup: CDR1 MDHEN, CDR2 SYDVKM. With 7 bases removed from V and 6 bases from J, the gap between germline ends came to 19 bases. The CDR3 has 14 amino acids. The CDR3 here is CASTPTGRGGEQYF. CDR3 coding DNA: TGTGCCAGCACCCCGACAGGGCGGGGAGGCGAGCAGTACTTC.

The chain has TRBV5-4 and TRBJ2-2; TRBD2 is a possible D gene (6 bases). The CDR3 has 14 residues. Germline-derived CDR1 and CDR2 are SGHNT and YYREEE (reference sequence). Trimming took 3 bases from V and 4 from J, leaving 10 bases between them. CDR3 amino acids: CASSSGLLTGELFF. The CDR3, as DNA: TGTGCCAGCAGCTCGGGACTTCTCACCGGGGAGCTGTTTTTT.

This sequence joins TRBV19 and TRBJ2-1, with TRBD1 matching over 9 bases. Germline-derived CDR1 and CDR2 are LNHDA and SQIVND (reference sequence). This CDR3 has 14 amino acids. With V trimmed by 11 bases and J by 8 bases, 13 bases remained unmatched. DNA of the CDR3: TGTGCCTCAGTATCCCTTGACAGGGGGGATGAGCAGTTCTTC. Its translation is CASVSLDRGDEQFF.

This chain links TRBV28 with TRBJ1-3, with D possibly TRBD1 on 5 matching bases. The CDR3 loop spans 16 amino acids. Germline CDR1 is MDHEN and CDR2 is SYDVKM. V was pared by 7 bases and J by 0 bases, with 16 bases between. The CDR3 DNA sequence: TGTGCCAGCACCCAAGACCTCACAGGCTCTGGAAACACCATATATTTT. It specifies CASTQDLTGSGNTIYF.

Note on this clone: This could be a read error, since a much larger clone is one nucleotide away. The CDR3 region is CASSHVKGQGARGCTF. The CDR3 DNA follows: TGTGCCAGCAGCCACGTGAAGGGACAGGGGGCGCGTGGCTGCACCTTC. V gene TRBV13 combines with J gene TRBJ1-2; 12 bases fit TRBD1. CDR1 and CDR2 (germline): PRHDT, FYEKMQ (reference sequence). The CDR3 is 16 amino acids. The full variable domain, rest sourced from reference TRBV13 and TRBJ1-2, is AAGVIQSPRHLIKEKRETATLKCYPIPRHDTVYWYQQGPGQDPQFLISFYEKMQSDKGSIPDRFSAQQFSDYHSELNMSSLELGDSALYFCASSHVKGQGARGCTFGSGTRLTVV.

The genes are TRBV30 and TRBJ2-2; D is undetermined. V lost 7 bases to trimming and J lost 2 bases, with 11 bases between them. The CDR3 sequence is 13 residues long. Germline assignment: CDR1 GTSNPN and CDR2 SVGIG (reference sequence). The CDR3: CASDPRNTGELFF. CDR3 nucleotide sequence: TGTGCCTCCGATCCGAGAAACACCGGGGAGCTGTTTTTT.

The chain uses TRBV27 and TRBJ2-7; 11 bases agree with TRBD1. Germline CDR1 and CDR2: MNHEY and SMNVEV (reference sequence). This CDR3 comprises 14 residues. Losses at the gene ends were 5 bases for V and 7 bases for J; bases not matched to a gene: 7. In nucleotides, the CDR3 is TGTGCCAGCAGTGAGGGACAGGGGGTTTCGGAGCAGTACTTC. Residues: CASSEGQGVSEQYF.

The chain recombines TRBV7-9 with TRBJ1-4; D is possibly TRBD1 (5 bases). The CDR3 loop spans 15 amino acids. Trimming took off 0 bases at V and 6 bases at J, with 11 bases between the two ends. Germline values: CDR1 SEHNR, CDR2 FQNEAQ (reference sequence). The DNA of the CDR3 is TGTGCCAGCAGCTTAGCAGGGGCAGCGGATGAAAAACTGTTTTTT. Residues: CASSLAGAADEKLFF.

The J gene is TRBJ2-6, the V gene TRBV11-2; 8 bases map to TRBD1. Trimming removed 4 bases from V and 4 bases from J; junction bases left unmatched: 9. From germline, CDR1 is SGHAT and CDR2 FQNNGV. This CDR3 contains 17 residues. The CDR3 region has the DNA TGTGCCAGCAGCTCTGGGACAGGTAGAGCGGGGGCCAACGTCCTGACTTTC. Protein sequence: CASSSGTGRAGANVLTF.

This clone was seen only once. V gene TRBV11-3 combines with J gene TRBJ2-7; D may correspond to TRBD1 or TRBD2 (5 bases each). This CDR3 contains 18 residues. Per the germline V gene, CDR1 is SGHNT and CDR2 is YENEEA. V was cut by 0 bases and J by 6 bases, with 24 bases left in between. The CDR3: CASSLDRAGRRTSVEQYF. DNA of the CDR3: TGTGCCAGCAGCTTAGATCGGGCAGGGCGGCGGACTTCGGTCGAGCAGTACTTC.

The chain carries TRBV18 and TRBJ2-6; D unresolved. The germline gives CDR1 KGHSH, CDR2 LQKENI. The V end lost 3 bases, the J end lost 1 base, and 10 bases lay between the germline ends. This CDR3 spans 16 amino acids. The CDR3 nucleotides read TGTGCCAGCTCACCGGAACTACTATCTGGGGCCAACGTCCTGACTTTC. Its protein product is CASSPELLSGANVLTF.

The rearrangement joins TRBV16 to TRBJ2-5, with TRBD2 identical over 7 bases. Looked up from germline, CDR1 is KGHSY and CDR2 is FQNENV. This CDR3 is 18 amino acids long. Unmatched junction bases numbered 20, after V lost 5 bases and J lost 5 bases. The CDR3 is CASSGRLGEAGLRETQYF. The CDR3 nucleotides read TGTGCCAGCAGCGGACGATTAGGGGAAGCGGGGCTCCGGGAGACCCAGTACTTC.

CDR3 DNA sequence: TGCGCCAGCAGCTTGGAAGGTGCGGGCCCGAACACTGAAGCTTTCTTT. Translated: CASSLEGAGPNTEAFF. V is TRBV5-1 and J is TRBJ1-1; D remains ambiguous. The ends were cut back, 0 bases at V and 1 base at J, with 13 bases in the middle. The CDR3 sequence is 16 residues long. CDR1 and CDR2 from the germline V gene are SGHRS and YFSETQ.

The chain combines TRBV9 with TRBJ1-3, with TRBD1 as a possible D gene (5 bases). The germline V and J ends were trimmed by 4 bases and 4 bases, with 15 bases remaining between them. From germline, CDR1 is SGDLS and CDR2 YYNGEE. The CDR3 totals 15 residues. The CDR3 here is CASSLSLGDGNTIYF. The CDR3 DNA follows: TGTGCCAGCAGCCTCTCCCTCGGGGACGGAAACACCATATATTTT.

This CDR3 is CATSRLRDSYEQYF. DNA of the CDR3: TGCGCCACTTCCCGTCTTAGGGACTCCTACGAGCAGTACTTC. The V gene is TRBV10-2, the J gene TRBJ2-7; D gene ambiguous. In germline, CDR1 is WSHSY, CDR2 SAAADI. Trimming took off 10 bases at V and 0 bases at J, with 16 bases between the two ends. This CDR3 comprises 14 residues.

This clone came up once. The rearrangement links TRBV11-2 to TRBJ2-5; the D gene is possibly TRBD1 (6 bases). This CDR3 region has 16 residues. Germline V lookup: CDR1 SGHAT, CDR2 FQNNGV. V gave up 5 bases and J gave up 5 bases, with 21 bases separating them. CDR3 sequence: CASSLSLTSQGETQYF. The CDR3 DNA follows: TGTGCCAGCAGCCTGTCCTTGACCAGTCAGGGGGAGACCCAGTACTTC.

This clone was seen repeatedly, ten times or more. The genes are TRBV7-9 and TRBJ2-1, with TRBD2 matching over 12 bases. Looked up from germline, CDR1 is SEHNR and CDR2 is FQNEAQ (reference sequence). V lost 4 bases and J lost 9; bases outside the gene matches: 10. The CDR3 sequence is 16 residues long. CDR3 sequence: CASSSSLAGGPGEQFF. The DNA for the CDR3 is TGTGCCAGCAGCTCATCACTAGCGGGAGGCCCTGGTGAGCAGTTCTTC. The entire variable domain, with the rest obtained from reference TRBV7-9 and TRBJ2-1, is as follows: DTGVSQNPRHKITKRGQNVTFRCDPISEHNRLYWYRQTLGQGPEFLTYFQNEAQLEKSRLLSDRFSAERPKGSFSTLEIQRTEQGDSAMYLCASSSSLAGGPGEQFFGPGTRLTVL.

This clone was observed a few times. The V gene is TRBV2, the J gene TRBJ1-1; D gene unclear. Germline V CDR1 and CDR2: SNHLY, FYNNEI. The CDR3 runs 14 residues. V shed 2 bases and J shed 4 bases, with 11 bases lying between them. CDR3 sequence reads: CASSEHAGGTEAFF. In nucleotides, the CDR3 is TGTGCCAGCAGTGAACATGCCGGAGGCACTGAAGCTTTCTTT. Supplemented by reference TRBV2 and TRBJ1-1, the full variable domain reads EPEVTQTPSHQVTQMGQEVILRCVPISNHLYFYWYRQILGQKVEFLVSFYNNEISEKSEIFDDQFSVERPDGSNFTLKIRSTKLEDSAMYFCASSEHAGGTEAFFGQGTRLTVV.

For this clone: Other nucleotide sequences from this sample produce the same CDR3. This chain's CDR3 is CASSEAWREGRETQYF. The CDR3, as DNA: TGTGCCAGCAGTGAAGCTTGGCGGGAGGGCCGAGAGACCCAGTACTTC. The chain couples TRBV6-1 to TRBJ2-5; TRBD2 aligns across 9 bases. The junction had 6 bases not matched to a gene; V was cut back by 0 bases and J by 4 bases. CDR1 is MNHNS and CDR2 is SASEGT in the germline V gene. CDR3 length: 16 residues.

The V gene is TRBV2, the J gene TRBJ2-5; D call uncertain. Germline V gene data show CDR1 as SNHLY and CDR2 as FYNNEI. The CDR3 is 13 residues long. Trimming removed 2 bases from V and 1 base from J, with 5 bases in between. The CDR3 DNA reads as TGTGCCAGCAGTGAACAGGTCCAAGAGACCCAGTACTTC. It is translated as CASSEQVQETQYF.

The gene calls are TRBV18 and TRBJ1-1; D is uncertain. The V end lost 5 bases, the J end lost 2 bases, and 9 bases lay between the germline ends. This CDR3 comprises 13 residues. Germline CDR1 and CDR2: KGHSH and LQKENI. The CDR3: CASSGQRNTEAFF. The CDR3 nucleotides are TGTGCCAGCTCAGGTCAGAGAAACACTGAAGCTTTCTTT.

This clone was found a few times. The J gene is TRBJ1-2, the V gene TRBV30; D remains unclear. V was clipped by 4 bases and J by 8 bases, with 14 bases between them. CDR3 size: 12 residues. Per germline, CDR1 GTSNPN and CDR2 SVGIG (reference sequence). The CDR3 is CAWNKALGGYTF. As DNA, the CDR3 is TGTGCCTGGAATAAGGCCCTTGGGGGCTACACCTTC.

In regard to this clone: One base away lies a much larger clone, so this may be a sequencing read error. This sample also contains other DNA sequences that code for the same CDR3. This sequence joins TRBV30 and TRBJ1-1; 7 bases are shared with TRBD1. This CDR3 has 13 residues. Germline V gene sequence: CDR1 GTSNPN, CDR2 SVGIG (reference sequence). For the CDR3, the DNA is TGTGCCTGTAGCGACAGGGCCTACACCGAAGCTTTCTTT. It translates to CACSDRAYTEAFF.

The rearrangement joins TRBV7-3 to TRBJ2-7; D call uncertain. This CDR3 has 14 residues. CDR1 and CDR2 from the germline V gene are SGHTA and FQGTGA. V lost 0 bases and J lost 6, with 12 bases in between. This CDR3 reads CASSLTSARTEQYF. In DNA form, the CDR3 reads TGTGCCAGCAGCTTAACTTCGGCGAGGACCGAGCAGTACTTC.

This chain links TRBV18 with TRBJ2-2; D remains unclear. Germline V CDR1 and CDR2: KGHSH, LQKENI. Between the trimmed V and J ends, which lost 3 bases and 5 bases, there was a span of 10 bases. The CDR3 has 14 amino acids. CDR3 region: CASSPRARTGELFF. The DNA of the CDR3 is TGTGCCAGCTCACCCAGAGCTAGAACCGGGGAGCTGTTTTTT.